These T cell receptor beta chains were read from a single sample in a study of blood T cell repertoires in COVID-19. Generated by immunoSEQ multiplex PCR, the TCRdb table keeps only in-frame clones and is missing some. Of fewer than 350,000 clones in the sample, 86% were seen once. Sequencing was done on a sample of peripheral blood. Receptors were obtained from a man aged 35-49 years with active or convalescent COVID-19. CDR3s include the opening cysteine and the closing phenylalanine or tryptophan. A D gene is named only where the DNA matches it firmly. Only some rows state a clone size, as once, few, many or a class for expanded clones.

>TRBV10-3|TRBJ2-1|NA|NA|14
CAISEGQGHNEQFF
TGTGCCATCAGTGAGGGGCAGGGCCACAATGAGCAGTTCTTC
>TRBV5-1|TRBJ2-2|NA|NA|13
CASSAPGTGELFF
TGCGCCAGCAGCGCGCCGGGCACCGGGGAGCTGTTTTTT
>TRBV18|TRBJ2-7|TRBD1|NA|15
CASSPSGTGSGEQYF
TGTGCCAGCTCACCCTCCGGGACAGGGTCGGGTGAGCAGTACTTC
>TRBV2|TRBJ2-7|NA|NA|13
CASRTQGSYEQYF
TGTGCCAGCAGAACACAGGGCTCCTACGAGCAGTACTTC
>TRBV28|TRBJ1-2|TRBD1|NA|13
CATYRGALYGYTF
TGTGCCACCTACAGGGGAGCCCTATATGGCTACACCTTC
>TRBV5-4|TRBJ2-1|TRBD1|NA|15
CASSGKDRRNHEQFF
TGTGCCAGCAGCGGAAAGGACAGGCGAAATCATGAGCAGTTCTTC
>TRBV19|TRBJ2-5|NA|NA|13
CASSNSGRETQYF
TGTGCCAGTAGTAATTCAGGGAGGGAGACCCAGTACTTC
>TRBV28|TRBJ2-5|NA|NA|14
CASSLRSRGETQYF
TGTGCCAGCAGTCTCCGATCGAGAGGAGAGACCCAGTACTTC
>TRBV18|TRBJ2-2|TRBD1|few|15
CASSPGTGFAGELFF
TGTGCCAGCTCACCCGGGACAGGCTTTGCCGGGGAGCTGTTTTTT
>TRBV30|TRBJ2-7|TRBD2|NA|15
CAGRGAGGRVDEQYF
TGTGCCGGGCGGGGGGCGGGGGGGAGGGTCGACGAGCAGTACTTC
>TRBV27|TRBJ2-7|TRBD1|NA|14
CASSFGQGGYEQYF
TGTGCCAGCAGTTTCGGACAGGGGGGGTACGAGCAGTACTTC
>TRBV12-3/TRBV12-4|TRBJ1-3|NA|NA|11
CASSTEGVTYF
TGTGCCAGCAGTACAGAAGGGGTTACATATTTT
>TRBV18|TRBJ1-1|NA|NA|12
CASSPRSTEAFF
TGTGCCAGCTCACCTCGTAGCACTGAAGCTTTCTTT
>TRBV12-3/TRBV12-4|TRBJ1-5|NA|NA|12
CASSREDQPQHF
TGTGCCAGCAGTCGGGAGGATCAGCCCCAGCATTTT
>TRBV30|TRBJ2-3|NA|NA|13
CAFTSGSTDTQYF
TGTGCCTTTACCAGCGGAAGCACAGATACGCAGTATTTT
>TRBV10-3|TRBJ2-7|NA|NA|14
CAISGPGQFYEQYF
TGTGCCATCAGTGGCCCCGGACAGTTCTACGAGCAGTACTTC
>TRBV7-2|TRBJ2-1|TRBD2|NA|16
CASSLAGGPYGNEQFF
TGTGCCAGCAGCTTAGCGGGAGGGCCCTATGGCAATGAGCAGTTCTTC
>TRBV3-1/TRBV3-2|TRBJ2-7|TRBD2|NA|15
CASSPPGLASYEQYF
TGTGCCAGCAGCCCTCCGGGACTAGCGTCCTACGAGCAGTACTTC
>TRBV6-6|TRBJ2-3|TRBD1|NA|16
CASRRSGTGDTDTQYF
TGTGCCAGCAGACGATCCGGGACAGGGGACACAGATACGCAGTATTTT
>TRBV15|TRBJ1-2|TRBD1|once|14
CATSSRGRVNGYTF
TGTGCCACCAGCAGCAGGGGGCGGGTGAATGGCTACACCTTC
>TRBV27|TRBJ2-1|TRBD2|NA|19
CASSFRAGGLIRTYNEQFF
TGTGCCAGCAGTTTTCGGGCGGGGGGCCTCATCCGGACCTACAATGAGCAGTTCTTC
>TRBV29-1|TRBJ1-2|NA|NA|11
CSVPGNNGYTF
TGCAGCGTTCCGGGAAACAATGGCTACACCTTC
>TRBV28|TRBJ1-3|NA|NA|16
CARRQAPNDSGNTIYF
TGTGCCCGCCGGCAGGCACCTAACGACTCTGGAAACACCATATATTTT
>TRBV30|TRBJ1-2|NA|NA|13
CAWSVGPNYGYTF
TGTGCCTGGAGTGTCGGTCCCAACTATGGCTACACCTTC
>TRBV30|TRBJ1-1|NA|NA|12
CAWTLESAEAFF
TGTGCCTGGACGTTAGAATCTGCTGAAGCTTTCTTT
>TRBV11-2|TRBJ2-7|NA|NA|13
CASSLGTLYEQYF
TGTGCCAGCAGCTTAGGGACTTTGTACGAGCAGTACTTC
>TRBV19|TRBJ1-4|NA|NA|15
CASSTSRGDLGKLFF
TGTGCCAGTAGTACCTCGCGTGGAGACCTAGGAAAACTGTTTTTT
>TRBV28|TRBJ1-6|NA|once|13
CASSKEHNSPLHF
TGTGCCAGCAGCAAAGAGCATAATTCACCCCTCCACTTT
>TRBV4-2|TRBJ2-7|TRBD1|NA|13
CASSQEGGWEQYF
TGTGCCAGCAGCCAAGAAGGGGGCTGGGAGCAGTACTTC
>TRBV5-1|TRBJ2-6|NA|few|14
CASSLNTGANVLTF
TGCGCCAGCAGCTTAAACACTGGGGCCAACGTCCTGACTTTC
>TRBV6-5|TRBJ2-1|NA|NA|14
CASSYSMPGNEQFF
TGTGCCAGCAGTTACTCGATGCCGGGAAATGAGCAGTTCTTC
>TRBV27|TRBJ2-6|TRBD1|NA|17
CASSKIYTGAGANVLTF
TGTGCCAGCAGCAAAATCTACACAGGGGCTGGGGCCAACGTCCTGACTTTC
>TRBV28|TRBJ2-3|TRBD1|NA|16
CASSSLPGQGGDTQYF
TGTGCCAGCAGTTCCCTACCGGGACAGGGAGGGGATACGCAGTATTTT
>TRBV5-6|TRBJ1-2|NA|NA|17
CASSLGTAKLLSYGYTF
TGTGCCAGCAGCTTGGGGACAGCGAAGCTGCTTAGTTATGGCTACACCTTC
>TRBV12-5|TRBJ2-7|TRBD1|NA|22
CASGKLRDRGHNRSTHLYEQYF
TGTGCTAGTGGTAAGCTCAGGGACAGGGGACATAATAGATCCACCCACCTCTACGAGCAGTACTTC
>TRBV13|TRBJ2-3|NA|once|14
CASSLTGETDTQYF
TGTGCCAGCAGCTTAACGGGGGAAACAGATACGCAGTATTTT
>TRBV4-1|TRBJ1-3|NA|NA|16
CASSLPISTTGNTIYF
TGCGCCAGCAGCTTACCTATCAGCACTACTGGAAACACCATATATTTT
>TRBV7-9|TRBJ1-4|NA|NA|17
CASNSKEEEGPNEKLFF
TGTGCCAGCAATAGTAAGGAGGAGGAGGGTCCTAATGAAAAACTGTTTTTT
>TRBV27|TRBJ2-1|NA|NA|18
CASSRTGVRGLVVGEQFF
TGTGCCAGCAGTCGGACAGGGGTAAGGGGACTAGTCGTCGGCGAGCAGTTCTTC